This T cell receptor beta chain was profiled in a study of human thymus T cells. The CDR3 sequence is 16 residues long. Germline CDR1 and CDR2: LNHDA and SQIVND (reference sequence). The V and J ends lost 5 bases and 0 bases respectively, with 14 bases between them. Sequencing was performed with immunoSEQ multiplex PCR; in TCRdb, only in-frame clones are kept and a portion is missing. The repertoire holds about 78,000 clones, with approximately 96% as singletons. Resections removed during corrective heart surgery provided the thymus tissue used. The gene calls are TRBV19 and TRBJ2-4; D perhaps matches TRBD1 (7 bases). The sequenced sample consisted of thymus tissue. The TCR sequence derives from a boy younger than two with a congenital heart defect but otherwise immunologically healthy. Here the CDR3 reads CASSAGQPVAKNIQYF. For the CDR3, the DNA is TGTGCCAGTAGTGCGGGACAGCCAGTAGCCAAAAACATTCAGTACTTC.